The following is a TCR beta chain sequence with its context. Germline V gene lookup returns CDR1 SGDLS and CDR2 YYNGEE. CDR3 length: 17 residues. Losses at the gene ends were 0 bases for V and 5 bases for J; bases not matched to a gene: 10. The data were taken from a study of cytomegalovirus exposure and HLA in healthy donors. PCR was performed using 60 Vbeta and 13 Jbeta primers. Sequencing used immunoSEQ multiplex PCR; TCRdb keeps in-frame clones, though not all of them. The repertoire holds about 150,000 clones, with 70% to 80% as singletons. This receptor was taken from a man aged 50-59 years in good health and CMV-seropositive. The chain links TRBV9 to TRBJ2-5; 10 nucleotides line up with TRBD2. Sequencing input: PBMCs. The CDR3 DNA is TGTGCCAGCAGCGTAGGGCTAGCGGGAGATACAGGGGAGACCCAGTACTTC. Amino acid sequence: CASSVGLAGDTGETQYF.